These 17 T cell receptor beta chains were all obtained from the same sample, sequenced in a study of control samples from healthy donors and cancer patients. Profiled with immunoSEQ multiplex PCR; TCRdb holds only in-frame clones, not every one. The sample holds about 150,000 clones, just under 95% seen once. The source material was blood. These receptor sequences come from a woman in her forties in good health.

This CDR3 is CASSSNTEAFF. The CDR3 region has the DNA TGTGCCAGCAGCTCCAACACTGAAGCTTTCTTT. This chain links TRBV7-2 with TRBJ1-1; D uncertain. The CDR3 runs to 11 residues. Germline CDR1 and CDR2: SGHTA and FQGNSA. V dropped 4 bases and J dropped 2 bases, with 2 bases sitting between them.

The chain links TRBV9 to TRBJ2-5; D is ambiguous. CDR1 is SGDLS and CDR2 is YYNGEE in the germline V gene. V was clipped by 4 bases and J by 6 bases, with 19 bases between them. The CDR3 runs 15 residues. The CDR3 region has the DNA TGTGCCAGCAGCCCCGGACCCCAGGACGTGAAGACCCAGTACTTC. Translation: CASSPGPQDVKTQYF.

The chain recombines TRBV10-3 with TRBJ1-1; D is possibly TRBD1 (6 bases). V gave up 7 bases and J gave up 1 base, with 13 bases separating them. CDR1 and CDR2 (germline): ENHRY, SYGVKD. There are 14 residues in the CDR3. The CDR3 loop reads CAITFGGQNTEAFF. The CDR3 nucleotides are TGTGCCATCACTTTTGGGGGCCAGAACACTGAAGCTTTCTTT.

This clone occurred a few times. DNA for the CDR3: TGTGCCAGCAGTTGGAGGGGGCAGGGCGGGGAGCTGTTTTTT. Translating it yields CASSWRGQGGELFF. This chain links TRBV6-2 or TRBV6-3 with TRBJ2-2; TRBD1 is a possible D gene (7 bases). The CDR3 runs 14 residues. CDR1 is MNHEY, CDR2 SVGEGT, per germline. Trimming left V 4 bases short and J 7 bases short, with 13 bases between.

The gene calls are TRBV6-5 and TRBJ1-6; D is uncertain. CDR3 length equals 14 residues. The V and J ends lost 6 bases and 8 bases respectively, with 14 bases between them. The germline gives CDR1 MNHEY, CDR2 SVGAGI. For the CDR3, the DNA is TGTGCCAGCAGCCAGCCGGGGATGGATTCACCCCTCCACTTT. Protein: CASSQPGMDSPLHF.

This chain connects TRBV25-1 to TRBJ2-1; D is undetermined. Deletions cut 3 bases from V and 10 bases from J, with 16 bases between. Germline V gene data show CDR1 as MGHDK and CDR2 as SYGVNS. The CDR3 contains 14 residues. CDR3 DNA sequence: TGTGCCAGCAGTGACGTAAATCAGGATTGGGAGCAGTTCTTC. It specifies CASSDVNQDWEQFF.

The genes are TRBV12-3 or TRBV12-4 and TRBJ1-3; the D is unclear. V lost 3 bases and J 8 bases, leaving 11 bases between the germline ends. This CDR3 has 13 residues. For the CDR3, the DNA is TGTGCCAGCAGTTTCAGGCATGGTGACACCATATATTTT. It specifies CASSFRHGDTIYF.

The chain is built from TRBV19 and TRBJ1-4; D possibly corresponds to TRBD1 (6 bases). Germline CDR1 reads LNHDA; CDR2 reads SQIVND (reference sequence). The CDR3 extends over 14 amino acids. Between the trimmed V and J ends, which lost 4 bases and 6 bases, there was a span of 12 bases. CDR3 in amino acids: CASSKGVRDEKLFF. Written as DNA, the CDR3 is TGTGCCAGTAGTAAGGGGGTGAGAGATGAAAAACTGTTTTTT.

The chain is built from TRBV5-5 and TRBJ1-5; D uncertain. Germline lookup yields CDR1 SGHKS and CDR2 YYEKEE (reference sequence). This CDR3 has 12 residues. The V gene lost 1 base and the J gene lost 5 bases, with 4 bases spanning the gap. CDR3 in DNA: TGTGCCAGCAGCTTGAATGATCAGCCCCAGCATTTT. Its translation is CASSLNDQPQHF.

V gene TRBV19 combines with J gene TRBJ1-3; 8 bases are shared with TRBD1. This CDR3 is built from 14 residues. After removal of 5 bases from V and 4 bases from J, the junction contained 4 bases not matched to a gene. Germline CDR1 reads LNHDA; CDR2 reads SQIVND (reference sequence). The CDR3 protein is CASSWTGKGNTIYF. CDR3 in DNA: TGTGCCAGTAGTTGGACAGGGAAGGGAAACACCATATATTTT.

V and J are TRBV6-2 or TRBV6-3 and TRBJ1-1; maybe TRBD1 (5 bases). The CDR3 is 14 residues long. V shed 4 bases and J shed 1 base, with 10 bases lying between them. Germline V gene sequence: CDR1 MNHEY, CDR2 SVGEGT. The CDR3 DNA is TGTGCCAGCAGTTTGGGGGGATCGAACACTGAAGCTTTCTTT. Its protein is CASSLGGSNTEAFF.

V is TRBV2 and J is TRBJ1-2; D gene unclear. CDR3 size: 19 residues. V lost 2 bases, J lost 0 bases, and 22 bases lay in between. CDR1 and CDR2 (germline): SNHLY, FYNNEI. The CDR3 loop reads CASSERVFSGGAPNYGYTF. The DNA for the CDR3 is TGTGCCAGCAGTGAACGAGTTTTTTCTGGCGGCGCCCCTAACTATGGCTACACCTTC.

This sequence joins TRBV6-6 and TRBJ1-1; TRBD1 might be the D (5 bases). The CDR3 is made up of 13 amino acids. Germline loops: CDR1 MNHNY, CDR2 SVGAGI (reference sequence). Trimming took off 2 bases at V and 8 bases at J, with 12 bases between the two ends. In DNA, the CDR3 is TGTGCCAGCAGTTACACGGAGGGGACGGAAGCTTTCTTT. Its translation: CASSYTEGTEAFF.

In the case of this clone: One end of the junction is discordant with germline, which a read error may explain. J is TRBJ1-6 and V is TRBV7-7; possibly TRBD1 for D (5 bases). The germline V gene encodes CDR1 SSHAT and CDR2 FNYEAQ (reference sequence). The CDR3 length is 15 residues. As DNA, the CDR3 is TGTGCTAGCAGCTTACGAGACAGCCCTAATTCACCCCTCCACTTT. Translation: CASSLRDSPNSPLHF.

This clone was counted a single time. J is TRBJ2-3 and V is TRBV6-4, with D unclear. Trimming shortened V by 3 bases and J by 0 bases, and 7 bases separated the two germline ends. The CDR3 has 14 residues. The V gene's germline CDR1 is MRHNA and CDR2 SNTAGT. The CDR3: CASSEAESTDTQYF. CDR3 coding DNA: TGTGCCAGCAGTGAGGCAGAAAGCACAGATACGCAGTATTTT.

This chain joins TRBV28 and TRBJ1-2; TRBD1 matches at 7 bases. V lost 3 bases to trimming and J lost 4 bases; unmatched junction nucleotides: 5. The germline V gene encodes CDR1 MDHEN and CDR2 SYDVKM. The CDR3 has 14 residues. As DNA, the CDR3 is TGTGCCAGCAGTTTTTCAGGGGGTGGCTATGGCTACACCTTC. Encoded protein: CASSFSGGGYGYTF.

The V and J genes are TRBV7-2 and TRBJ1-5, with a tentative D call TRBD1 (5 bases). V lost 1 base, J lost 6 bases, and 13 bases lay in between. Germline CDR1 SGHTA, CDR2 FQGNSA. The CDR3 spans 15 residues. In DNA, the CDR3 is TGTGCCAGCAGCTTAGATCAGGGTACCGGTCAGCCCCAGCATTTT. This translates into CASSLDQGTGQPQHF.